These 17 T cell receptor beta chains were all obtained from the same sample, sequenced in a study of cytomegalovirus exposure and HLA in healthy donors. Only in-frame clones appear in the TCRdb table, and some are missing; sequencing was by immunoSEQ multiplex PCR. The top ten clones hold around 1.2% of a sample with 90,000 to 100,000 clones, 80% to 95% of them seen once. Sequenced material: PBMCs. These receptors were collected from a young woman in good health and CMV-seropositive.

The chain combines TRBV19 with TRBJ2-3; 15 bases are a match to TRBD2. CDR1 is LNHDA and CDR2 is SQIVND in the germline V gene (reference sequence). V dropped 1 base and J dropped 9; count of bases not matched to a gene: 5. This CDR3 region has 16 residues. In DNA form, the CDR3 reads TGTGCCAGTAGTATAGTTCCGGGACTAGCGGGAGGAACGCAGTATTTT. This gives the protein CASSIVPGLAGGTQYF.

The chain is built from TRBV19 and TRBJ1-1, with D perhaps TRBD1 (5 bases). CDR1 is LNHDA and CDR2 is SQIVND in the germline V gene (reference sequence). Trimming removed 5 bases from V and 3 bases from J, with 16 bases in between. CDR3 size: 15 residues. DNA of the CDR3: TGTGCCAGTAGTCCAAATACAGGTTCCCACACTGAAGCTTTCTTT. This translates into CASSPNTGSHTEAFF.

The chain joins TRBV30 to TRBJ2-7; 9 bases agree with TRBD2. V was pared by 2 bases and J by 3 bases, with 5 bases of the junction left unmatched. The CDR3 runs 14 residues. CDR1 and CDR2 from the germline V gene are GTSNPN and SVGIG (reference sequence). The CDR3 DNA follows: TGTGCCTGGAGTCTAGCTAGCGGGAACTACGAGCAGTACTTC. It yields the protein CAWSLASGNYEQYF.

The CDR3 DNA reads as TGTGCCAGCAGCCTTTCCGGGACACTTAACACCATATATTTT. Amino acid sequence: CASSLSGTLNTIYF. The rearrangement joins TRBV7-2 to TRBJ1-3; TRBD1 might be the D (6 bases). The germline gives CDR1 SGHTA, CDR2 FQGNSA. The CDR3 covers 14 residues. Trimming pared 5 bases from V and 7 bases from J, leaving 15 bases between.

The J gene is TRBJ2-1, the V gene TRBV4-3; perhaps TRBD1 as D (6 bases). The CDR3 covers 17 residues. The germline gives CDR1 LGHNA, CDR2 YSLEER. The ends were cut back, 0 bases at V and 5 bases at J, with 17 bases in the middle. This CDR3 reads CASSQDLRTVENNEQFF. DNA of the CDR3: TGCGCCAGCAGCCAAGATTTGAGGACAGTCGAAAACAATGAGCAGTTCTTC.

CDR3 nucleotides: TGTGCCTGGAGTCGGGGAGGGTTCTACAATGAGCAGTTCTTC. Its translation is CAWSRGGFYNEQFF. The chain is built from TRBV30 and TRBJ2-1; 7 nucleotides agree with TRBD2. Losses at the gene ends were 2 bases for V and 3 bases for J; bases not matched to a gene: 4. Germline CDR1 and CDR2: GTSNPN and SVGIG (reference sequence). The CDR3 extends over 14 amino acids.

The chain is built from TRBV30 and TRBJ1-5; 8 bases fit TRBD1. V shed 4 bases and J 4 bases; nucleotides not matched to a gene: 9. Germline CDR1 reads GTSNPN; CDR2 reads SVGIG (reference sequence). The CDR3 has 15 amino acids. The DNA for the CDR3 is TGTGCCTGGACCCTGGGGACAGGCAAAAATCAGCCCCAGCATTTT. Protein sequence: CAWTLGTGKNQPQHF.

The V and J genes are TRBV2 and TRBJ1-1, with D perhaps matching TRBD1 (5 bases). Germline CDR1 and CDR2: SNHLY and FYNNEI. V gave up 1 base and J gave up 0 bases, with 15 bases separating them. This CDR3 has 17 residues. As DNA, the CDR3 is TGTGCCAGCAGTGAAGAGCCAGGGTGGTACATGAACACTGAAGCTTTCTTT. Its protein is CASSEEPGWYMNTEAFF.

The rearrangement uses TRBV11-2 and TRBJ1-6; no definite D call. The CDR3 sequence is 15 residues long. CDR1 is SGHAT, CDR2 FQNNGV, per germline. V was pared by 5 bases and J by 9 bases, with 17 bases between. CDR3 nucleotides: TGTGCCAGCAGCCGGTCACAAAGAGGCCTTTCACCCCTCCACTTT. Protein sequence: CASSRSQRGLSPLHF.

V and J are TRBV6-5 and TRBJ1-1; 7 bases are shared with TRBD1. Germline CDR1 MNHEY, CDR2 SVGAGI. The CDR3 runs 14 residues. Germline trimming cut 7 bases from V and 4 bases from J; bases unmatched to any gene: 9. In DNA, the CDR3 is TGTGCCAGCACTACTACGACAGGGTCCACTGAAGCTTTCTTT. It translates to CASTTTTGSTEAFF.

The rearrangement links TRBV13 to TRBJ2-1; 10 nucleotides match TRBD2. In germline, CDR1 is PRHDT, CDR2 FYEKMQ (reference sequence). The CDR3 loop spans 15 amino acids. V was clipped by 3 bases and J by 5 bases; unmatched bases: 4. The CDR3 bases are TGTGCCAGCAGCTTCAGGACTAGCGGAAACAATGAGCAGTTCTTC. It codes for CASSFRTSGNNEQFF.

The V and J genes are TRBV9 and TRBJ1-1; 8 bases are a match to TRBD1. The CDR3 runs to 12 residues. The J segment lost 1 base and the V segment lost 7 bases, leaving 0 bases of the junction unmatched. The germline V gene encodes CDR1 SGDLS and CDR2 YYNGEE. The CDR3 region is CASGQGNTEAFF. The CDR3, as DNA: TGTGCCAGCGGACAGGGGAACACTGAAGCTTTCTTT.

There are a few counts of this clone. V is TRBV29-1 and J is TRBJ2-7; 7 nucleotides agree with TRBD2. V lost 7 bases to trimming and J lost 9 bases; unmatched junction nucleotides: 12. Germline V gives CDR1 SQVTM, CDR2 ANQGSEA. The CDR3 runs 12 residues. The CDR3 DNA reads TGCAGCGGGTCCCCGGGGGGAGCAGTGCAGTACTTC. Translation gives CSGSPGGAVQYF.

The chain employs TRBV30 and TRBJ2-3, with 11 positions matching TRBD1. The ends lost 3 bases at V and 2 bases at J; junction bases unmatched: 10. The CDR3 totals 17 residues. Germline V gene lookup returns CDR1 GTSNPN and CDR2 SVGIG (reference sequence). CDR3 sequence: CAWSGIRDRGSTDTQYF. In DNA form, the CDR3 reads TGTGCCTGGAGCGGGATCCGGGACAGGGGGTCCACAGATACGCAGTATTTT.

V gene TRBV11-3 combines with J gene TRBJ2-1; TRBD2 might be the D (5 bases). The CDR3 contains 14 residues. Germline values: CDR1 SGHNT, CDR2 YENEEA. V shed 5 bases and J shed 6 bases, with 14 bases lying between them. CDR3 loop: CASSPAGVGNEQFF. The CDR3 DNA is TGTGCCAGCAGCCCGGCCGGGGTAGGCAATGAGCAGTTCTTC. Using reference TRBV11-3 and TRBJ2-1 for the parts outside the CDR3, the full variable domain is EAGVVQSPRYKIIEKKQPVAFWCNPISGHNTLYWYLQNLGQGPELLIRYENEEAVDDSQLPKDRFSAERLKGVDSTLKIQPAELGDSAVYLCASSPAGVGNEQFFGPGTRLTVL.

The chain carries TRBV7-7 and TRBJ2-1; the D gene is possibly TRBD2 (6 bases). Germline CDR1 reads SSHAT; CDR2 reads FNYEAQ (reference sequence). V shed 5 bases and J shed 7 bases, with 15 bases lying between them. This CDR3 region has 14 residues. The CDR3 loop is CASSLRDSSNEQFF. In DNA, the CDR3 is TGTGCCAGCAGCCTCCGGGACTCCTCAAATGAGCAGTTCTTC. The complete variable domain, with remaining parts taken from reference TRBV7-7 and TRBJ2-1, reads GAGVSQSPRYKVTKRGQDVTLRCDPISSHATLYWYQQALGQGPEFLTYFNYEAQPDKSGLPSDRFSAERPEGSISTLTIQRTEQRDSAMYRCASSLRDSSNEQFFGPGTRLTVL.

The rearrangement links TRBV20-1 to TRBJ2-1; D is undetermined. CDR3 length: 10 amino acids. The germline gives CDR1 DFQATT, CDR2 SNEGSKA (reference sequence). The CDR3 DNA reads as TGCGCGAGCTCCTACAATGAGCAGTTCTTC. The encoded protein is CASSYNEQFF.